This TCR beta chain was identified in a study of PD-1 blockade in mismatch repair-deficient tumors. Notes on the study in general: Tumor-resident clones, often undetectable pretreatment in blood, expanded then contracted after pembrolizumab.

Three pembrolizumab responders had their TCRs sequenced. Worth noting for this clone: The antigen remains unidentified.

Clones were read by immunoSEQ multiplex PCR, and TCRdb kept only the in-frame ones, dropping some. Here the sample spans some 25,000 clones, roughly 84% being singletons. Sample: PBMCs, taken before pembrolizumab treatment. The sequence was collected from an adult with mismatch repair-deficient cancer.

CDR3 residues: CASRQPQRLAGGSYEQYF. CDR3 coding DNA: TGTGCCAGCAGGCAACCTCAACGACTAGCGGGAGGCTCCTACGAGCAGTACTTC. J is TRBJ2-7 and V is TRBV28, with 13 bases that match TRBD2. Germline V CDR1 and CDR2: MDHEN, SYDVKM. V was clipped by 6 bases and J by 0 bases; unmatched bases: 11. This CDR3 has 18 amino acids.